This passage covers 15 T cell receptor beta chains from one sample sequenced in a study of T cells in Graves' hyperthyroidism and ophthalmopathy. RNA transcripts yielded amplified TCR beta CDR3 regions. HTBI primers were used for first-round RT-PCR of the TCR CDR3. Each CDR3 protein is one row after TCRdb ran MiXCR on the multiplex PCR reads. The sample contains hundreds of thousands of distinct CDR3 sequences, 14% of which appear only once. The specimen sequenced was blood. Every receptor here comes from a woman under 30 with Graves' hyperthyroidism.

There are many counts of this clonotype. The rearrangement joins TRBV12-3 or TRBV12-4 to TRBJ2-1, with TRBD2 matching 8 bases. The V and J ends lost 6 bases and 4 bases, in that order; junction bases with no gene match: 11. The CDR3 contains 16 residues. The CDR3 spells CASSPTSGPRYNEQFF. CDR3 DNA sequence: TGTGCCAGCAGCCCTACTAGCGGCCCAAGGTACAATGAGCAGTTCTTC.

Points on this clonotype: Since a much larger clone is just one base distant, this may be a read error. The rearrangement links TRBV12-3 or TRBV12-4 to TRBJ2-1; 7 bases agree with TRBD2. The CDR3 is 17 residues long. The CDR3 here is CASSLLRGGVSYNEQSF. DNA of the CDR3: TGTGCCAGCAGTTTGCTTCGGGGAGGGGTATCCTACAATGAGCAGTCCTTC.

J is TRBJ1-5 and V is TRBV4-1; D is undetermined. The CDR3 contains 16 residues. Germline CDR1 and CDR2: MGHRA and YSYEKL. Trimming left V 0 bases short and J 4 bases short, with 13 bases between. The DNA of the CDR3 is TGCGCCAGCAGCCAAGATGGAGGGCCCCCTAATCAGCCCCAGCATTTT. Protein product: CASSQDGGPPNQPQHF.

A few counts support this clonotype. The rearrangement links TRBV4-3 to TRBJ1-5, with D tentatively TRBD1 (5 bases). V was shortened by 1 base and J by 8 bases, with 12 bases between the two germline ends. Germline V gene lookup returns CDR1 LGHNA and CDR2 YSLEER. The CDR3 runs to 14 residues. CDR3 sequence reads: CASSQARGWEPQHF. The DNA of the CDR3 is TGCGCCAGCAGCCAAGCGCGGGGGTGGGAGCCCCAGCATTTT.

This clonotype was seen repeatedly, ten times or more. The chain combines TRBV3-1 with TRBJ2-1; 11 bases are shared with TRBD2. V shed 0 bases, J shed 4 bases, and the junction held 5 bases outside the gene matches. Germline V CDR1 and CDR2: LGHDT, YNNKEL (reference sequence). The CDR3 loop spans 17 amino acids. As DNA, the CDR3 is TGTGCCAGCAGCCAAGATCTAGCGGGAGGCCCATACAATGAGCAGTTCTTC. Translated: CASSQDLAGGPYNEQFF.

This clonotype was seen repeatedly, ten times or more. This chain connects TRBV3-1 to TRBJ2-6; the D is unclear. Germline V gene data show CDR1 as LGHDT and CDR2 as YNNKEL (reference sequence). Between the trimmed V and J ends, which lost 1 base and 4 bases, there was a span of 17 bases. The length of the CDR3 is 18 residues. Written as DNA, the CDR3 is TGTGCCAGCAGCCAAGTAAAGACCAATCTGGGAGGGGCCAACGTCCTGACTTTC. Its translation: CASSQVKTNLGGANVLTF.

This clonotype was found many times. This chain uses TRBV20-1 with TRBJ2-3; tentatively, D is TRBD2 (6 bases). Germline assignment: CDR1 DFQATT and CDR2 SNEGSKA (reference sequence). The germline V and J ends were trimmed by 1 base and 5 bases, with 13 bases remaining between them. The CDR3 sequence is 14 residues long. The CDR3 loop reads CSARAPGVGDTQYF. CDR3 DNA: TGCAGTGCTAGAGCTCCGGGAGTGGGAGATACGCAGTATTTT.

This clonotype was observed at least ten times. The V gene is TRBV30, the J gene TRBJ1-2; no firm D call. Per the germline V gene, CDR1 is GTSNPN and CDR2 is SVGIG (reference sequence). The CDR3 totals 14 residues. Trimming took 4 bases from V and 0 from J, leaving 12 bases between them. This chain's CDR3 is CAWMLWQTNYGYTF. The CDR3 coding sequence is TGTGCCTGGATGCTATGGCAGACTAACTATGGCTACACCTTC.

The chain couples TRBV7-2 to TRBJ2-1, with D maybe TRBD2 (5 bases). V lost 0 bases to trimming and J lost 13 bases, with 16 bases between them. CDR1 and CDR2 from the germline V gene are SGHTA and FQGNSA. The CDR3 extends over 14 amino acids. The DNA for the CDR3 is TGTGCCAGCAGCTTAGCGAACCTAATGAGGGATCAGTTCTTC. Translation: CASSLANLMRDQFF.

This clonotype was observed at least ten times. The CDR3 DNA sequence: TGTGCCAGCAGCCCCGGGACTCAAGGCCGCGATGAGCAGTTCTTC. Protein: CASSPGTQGRDEQFF. The chain uses TRBV11-2 and TRBJ2-1; D possibly corresponds to TRBD2 (6 bases). Between the trimmed V and J ends, which lost 5 bases and 8 bases, there was a span of 19 bases. Germline CDR1 and CDR2: SGHAT and FQNNGV. The CDR3 runs to 15 residues.

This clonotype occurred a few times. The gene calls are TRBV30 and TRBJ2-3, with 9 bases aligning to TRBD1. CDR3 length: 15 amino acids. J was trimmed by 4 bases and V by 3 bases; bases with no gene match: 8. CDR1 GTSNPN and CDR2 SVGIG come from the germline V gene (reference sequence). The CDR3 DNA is TGTGCCTGGAGGGCGGGACAGGGTCGGGCAGATACGCAGTATTTT. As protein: CAWRAGQGRADTQYF.

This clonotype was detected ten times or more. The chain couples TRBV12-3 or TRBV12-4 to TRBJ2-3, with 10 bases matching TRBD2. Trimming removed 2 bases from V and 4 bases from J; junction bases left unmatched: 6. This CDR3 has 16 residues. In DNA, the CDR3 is TGTGCCAGCAGTTTATGGGGGACTAGCGAAGCAGATACGCAGTATTTT. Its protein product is CASSLWGTSEADTQYF.

This CDR3 reads CASSLRTEYYEQYF. Here the CDR3 DNA reads TGTGCCAGCAGTCTCCGGACGGAATACTACGAGCAGTACTTC. The chain joins TRBV12-3 or TRBV12-4 to TRBJ2-7; D not resolved. Trimming shortened V by 5 bases and J by 3 bases, and 14 bases separated the two germline ends. The CDR3 is 14 amino acids.

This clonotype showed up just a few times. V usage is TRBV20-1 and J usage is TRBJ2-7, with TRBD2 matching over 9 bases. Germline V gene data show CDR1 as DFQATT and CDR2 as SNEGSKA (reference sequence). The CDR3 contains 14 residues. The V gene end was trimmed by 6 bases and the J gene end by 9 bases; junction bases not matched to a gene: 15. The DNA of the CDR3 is TGCAGTGCCGGGGCCGAACTAGCGGGTCGCGGGCAGTACTTC. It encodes CSAGAELAGRGQYF.

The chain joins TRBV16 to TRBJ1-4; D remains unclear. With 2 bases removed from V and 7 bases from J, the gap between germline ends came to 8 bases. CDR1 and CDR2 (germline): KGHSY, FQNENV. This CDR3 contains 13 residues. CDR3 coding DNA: TGTGCCAGCAGCCAAGGTCAGGCTGAAAAACTGTTTTTT. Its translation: CASSQGQAEKLFF.